This TCR beta chain was sequenced during a study of Graves' ophthalmopathy and Graves' hyperthyroidism (dated by TCRdb to 2016 to 2018). Notes on the research overall: Peripheral blood was collected at initial diagnosis, before any treatment. To tell Graves' ophthalmopathy apart from Graves' hyperthyroidism, and to predict which patients would progress to ophthalmopathy, the study relied on TCR beta repertoire signatures. In total, approximately 140 blood samples were TCR-sequenced: roughly 45 ophthalmopathy, under 85 hyperthyroidism and roughly 17 hyperthyroidism-to-ophthalmopathy patients. A discovery set of 90 to 100 patients (about 45 ophthalmopathy, about 59 stable hyperthyroidism) was enrolled to explore V-J signatures distinguishing ophthalmopathy from hyperthyroidism. An independent validation cohort was composed of roughly 18 hyperthyroidism patients and some 16 patients who later progressed from hyperthyroidism to ophthalmopathy. T-cell repertoires of thyroid tissue and blood were compared in about 6 hyperthyroidism patients. After sampling, hyperthyroidism patients received methimazole starting at 30 mg daily, and ophthalmopathy patients received high-dose intravenous methylprednisolone. Overall study results and their limits: Sample size was not predetermined statistically, and investigators were not blinded to group allocation. In validation, the model predicted ophthalmopathy progression with about 71% sensitivity and 72% to 80% specificity; approximately 12 predicted patients were CT-confirmed with GO in a median of 6.5 months. In cross-validation, the 13-signature model distinguished ophthalmopathy from stable hyperthyroidism with 85% to 90% sensitivity and around 82% specificity, and in the test set the corresponding values were 80% and 75%. Among expanded thyroid clonotypes with frequency above 0.001, most also showed up in blood, which suggests that blood repertoires may reflect the thyroid immune response.

TCR beta CDR3 regions were amplified from RNA transcripts for repertoire sequencing. The first round of RT-PCR was done with HTBI primers and the Qiagen OneStep RT-PCR kit, and was followed by a second round of multiplex PCR, then size selection and purification. Sequencing of the libraries was carried out on an Illumina HiSeq2000 in paired-end mode with 100 bp reads. In the original analysis: SOAPnuke was used to process the reads, throwing out any read that had adapters, had uncalled bases, had a mean Phred below 15, or lacked an exact constant-primer or identifier match. COPE v1.2.5 was used to merge high-quality paired reads. Each unique nucleotide sequence was treated as a clonotype, and MiTCR v1.1 was used to align the clonotypes to the IMGT TRB V, D and J references. The analysis was limited to V-J combinations with a frequency above 0.0001, which together covered approximately 99% of repertoires. For each V-J combination, a TCR clonal expansion and chaos score was defined as the ratio of F50 clonal expansion to chaos observed in the TCRdist matrix. Welch's t-statistics and random forest were used to narrow the features down to approximately 13 V-J combinations, which were then fed into a naive Bayes classifier. Thyroid-blood repertoire similarity was quantified with the Morisita-Horn index. TCRdb itself trimmed the public reads at Q25 with fastp, ran MiXCR and retained productive beta chains. Each record represents a unique CDR3 protein, reported with the most common genes and DNA among its rows. TCRdb, not the original authors, processed these V and J calls. Present in this sample are almost 750,000 distinct CDR3 sequences, approximately 40% of which were seen just once. The top ten clonotypes cover 40% to 45% of the sample.

Notes on this clonotype: Its antigen is currently not known. No quality values exist for individual bases; no much larger clone is one base distant.

Patients with ophthalmopathy had moderately to severely active disease, with a Clinical Activity Score of 3 or more, a NOSPECS grade of 4 or more, and a disease duration of less than 3 months. Anyone with other autoimmune diseases, uncontrolled infections, pregnancy or lactation was excluded from the study. Clinical symptoms, serum thyroxine, TRAb, thyroid ultrasound and orbital computed tomography were used for diagnosis. Using Ficoll-Paque density gradient centrifugation, PBMCs were isolated from 10 ml of fresh peripheral blood. Total RNA was extracted using Trizol reagent, and RNA quality was checked on an Agilent 2100 Bioanalyzer. Material for sequencing was peripheral blood. The sequence came from an adult man with Graves' ophthalmopathy.

The DNA sequence reads TGCAGTGCTAGAGACGACACCTCATCAAGCAATCAGCCCCAGCATTTT. The resulting protein is CSARDDTSSSNQPQHF. Rearrangement joined TRBV20-1 to TRBJ1-5; a confident D gene designation cannot be given. The germline V gene (reference sequence) provides CDR1 DFQATT and CDR2 SNEGSKA. The CDR3 covers 16 residues, taking in both the cysteine and the phenylalanine. Kept here is only the CDR3 DNA, which spans 48 bases and is read in frame from base 1. The V and J ends are trimmed by 0 bases and 1 base, leaving 13 bases between them.